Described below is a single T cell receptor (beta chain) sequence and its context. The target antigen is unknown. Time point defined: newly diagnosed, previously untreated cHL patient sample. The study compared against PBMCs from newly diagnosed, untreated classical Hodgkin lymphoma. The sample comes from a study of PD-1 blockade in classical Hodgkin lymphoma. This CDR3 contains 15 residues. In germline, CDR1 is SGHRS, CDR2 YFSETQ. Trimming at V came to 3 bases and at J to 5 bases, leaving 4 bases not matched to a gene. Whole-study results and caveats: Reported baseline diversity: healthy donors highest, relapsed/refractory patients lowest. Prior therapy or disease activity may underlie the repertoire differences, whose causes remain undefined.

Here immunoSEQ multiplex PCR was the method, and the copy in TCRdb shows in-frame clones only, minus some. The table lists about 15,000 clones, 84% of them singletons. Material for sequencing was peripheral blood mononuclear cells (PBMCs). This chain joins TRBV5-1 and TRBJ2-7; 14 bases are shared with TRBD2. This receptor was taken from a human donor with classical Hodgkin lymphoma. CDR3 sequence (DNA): TGCGCCAGCAGCTCTGGACTAGCGGGAGGAAACGAGCAGTACTTC. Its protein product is CASSSGLAGGNEQYF.